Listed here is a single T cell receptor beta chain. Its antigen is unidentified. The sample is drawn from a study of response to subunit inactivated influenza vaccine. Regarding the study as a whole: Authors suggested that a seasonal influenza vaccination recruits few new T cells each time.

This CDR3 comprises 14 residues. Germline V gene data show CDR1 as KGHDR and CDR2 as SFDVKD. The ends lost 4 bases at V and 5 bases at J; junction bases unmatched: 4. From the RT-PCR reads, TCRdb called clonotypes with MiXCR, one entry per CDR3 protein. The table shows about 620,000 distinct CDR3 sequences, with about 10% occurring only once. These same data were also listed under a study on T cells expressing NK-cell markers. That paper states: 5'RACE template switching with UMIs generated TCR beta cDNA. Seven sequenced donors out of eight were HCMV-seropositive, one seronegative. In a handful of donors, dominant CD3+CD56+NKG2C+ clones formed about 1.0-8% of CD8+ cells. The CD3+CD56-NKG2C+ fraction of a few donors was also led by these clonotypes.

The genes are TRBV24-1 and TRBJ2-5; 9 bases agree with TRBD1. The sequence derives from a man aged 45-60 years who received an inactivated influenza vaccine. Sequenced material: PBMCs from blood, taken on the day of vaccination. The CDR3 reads CATSEGTGRETQYF. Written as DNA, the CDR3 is TGTGCCACCAGTGAAGGGACAGGGCGGGAGACCCAGTACTTC.